This TCR beta chain is drawn from a study of blood T cell repertoires in COVID-19. Study-wide context: Sources were T cells, B-cell-depleted T cells, or PBMCs; the material itself was cDNA or gDNA.

V lost 0 bases and J lost 5; bases outside the gene matches: 2. Germline V gene sequence: CDR1 SGDLS, CDR2 YYNGEE. The CDR3 length is 13 residues. Source study methods: Reference gene primer amplification gave nucleated cell count estimates. Sequencing was performed with immunoSEQ multiplex PCR; in TCRdb, only in-frame clones are kept and a portion is missing. V and J calls and clone size are copied from that table; D and trimming were computed from the DNA. This table has 100,000 to 150,000 clones, 69% appearing once. Sequenced: peripheral blood. The sequence was obtained from a woman aged 70-85 years with acute or convalescent COVID-19. V gene TRBV9 combines with J gene TRBJ2-7; 7 bases fit TRBD2. CDR3 sequence reads: CASSVGGGHEQYF. CDR3 nucleotide sequence: TGTGCCAGCAGCGTAGGGGGAGGGCACGAGCAGTACTTC.